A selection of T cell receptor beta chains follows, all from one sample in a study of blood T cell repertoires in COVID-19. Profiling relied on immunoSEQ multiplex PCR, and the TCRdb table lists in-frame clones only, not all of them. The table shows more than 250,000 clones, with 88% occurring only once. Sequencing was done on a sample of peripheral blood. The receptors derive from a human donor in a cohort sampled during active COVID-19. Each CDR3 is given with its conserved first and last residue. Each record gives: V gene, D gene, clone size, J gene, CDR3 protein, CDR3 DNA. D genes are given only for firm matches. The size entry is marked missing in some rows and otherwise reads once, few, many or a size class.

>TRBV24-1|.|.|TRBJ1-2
CATSQGWANYGYTF
TGTGCCACCAGTCAGGGGTGGGCTAACTATGGCTACACCTTC
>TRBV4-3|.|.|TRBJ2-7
CASSQDRNPIQPYEQYF
TGCGCCAGCAGCCAAGACCGAAATCCCATACAACCCTACGAGCAGTACTTC
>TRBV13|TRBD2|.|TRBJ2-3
CASSILPPPRGASDTQYF
TGTGCCAGCAGCATACTACCCCCTCCGCGGGGGGCATCAGATACGCAGTATTTT
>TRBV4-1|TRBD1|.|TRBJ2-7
CASSQDRGQGNEQYF
TGCGCCAGCAGCCAAGATCGAGGACAGGGGAACGAGCAGTACTTC
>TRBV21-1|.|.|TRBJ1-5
CASRNRVNQPQHF
TGTGCCAGCAGAAACAGAGTAAATCAGCCCCAGCATTTT
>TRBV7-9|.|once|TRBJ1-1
CASSLVSPGLTEAFF
TGTGCCAGCAGCTTAGTCTCCCCCGGTCTCACTGAAGCTTTCTTT
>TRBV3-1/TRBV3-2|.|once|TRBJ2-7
CASSVRWEAIGTYEQYF
TGTGCCAGCAGCGTCCGTTGGGAGGCGATCGGCACCTACGAGCAGTACTTC
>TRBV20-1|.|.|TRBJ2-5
CSASAGETQYF
TGCAGTGCCTCCGCGGGGGAGACCCAGTACTTC
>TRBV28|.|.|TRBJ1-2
CASTGGPHYGYTF
TGTGCCAGCACCGGGGGGCCCCACTATGGCTACACCTTC
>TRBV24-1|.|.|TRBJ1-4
CATSDRGGNEKLFF
TGTGCCACCAGTGATAGGGGAGGTAATGAAAAACTGTTTTTT
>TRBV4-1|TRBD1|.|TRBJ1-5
CASSQEGAYRGHQPQHF
TGCGCCAGCAGCCAAGAGGGGGCCTACAGGGGCCATCAGCCCCAGCATTTT
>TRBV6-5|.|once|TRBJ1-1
CASTVDTNTEAFF
TGTGCCAGCACTGTGGACACGAACACTGAAGCTTTCTTT
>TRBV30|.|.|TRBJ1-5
CAWRVSPKGGYSNQPQHF
TGTGCCTGGAGGGTCAGTCCGAAAGGAGGGTATAGCAATCAGCCCCAGCATTTT
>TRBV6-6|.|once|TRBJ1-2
CASSYSKDYGYTF
TGTGCCAGCAGTTACAGCAAAGACTATGGCTACACCTTC
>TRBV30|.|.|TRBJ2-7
CAWSVRGGPYEQYF
TGTGCCTGGAGTGTAAGGGGGGGACCCTACGAGCAGTACTTC
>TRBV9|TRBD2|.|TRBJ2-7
CASSVGVGGPVQYF
TGTGCCAGCAGCGTAGGTGTGGGAGGGCCCGTGCAGTACTTC
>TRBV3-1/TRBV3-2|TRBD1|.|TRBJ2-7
CASSQAGTGTYEQYF
TGTGCCAGCAGCCAAGCGGGGACAGGGACCTACGAGCAGTACTTC
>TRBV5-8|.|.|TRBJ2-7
CASSTDSYEQYF
TGTGCCAGCAGCACAGACTCCTACGAGCAGTACTTC
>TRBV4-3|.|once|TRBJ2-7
CASSQAPGTWGSEQYF
TGCGCCAGCAGCCAAGCCCCGGGGACTTGGGGGAGCGAGCAGTACTTC
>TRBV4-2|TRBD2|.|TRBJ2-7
CASSQALVAGGVYEQYF
TGTGCCAGCAGCCAAGCACTAGTAGCGGGAGGTGTCTACGAGCAGTACTTC
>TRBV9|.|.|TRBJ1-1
CASSPTPTIRVNTEAFF
TGTGCCAGCAGCCCCACTCCCACGATCAGGGTGAACACTGAAGCTTTCTTT
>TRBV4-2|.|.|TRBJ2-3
CASSPPGRLGSSTDTQYF
TGTGCCAGCAGCCCCCCGGGGAGACTAGGCTCTAGCACAGATACGCAGTATTTT
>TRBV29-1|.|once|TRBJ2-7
CSVEAPLIGEQYF
TGCAGCGTTGAAGCCCCCCTCATCGGGGAGCAGTACTTC
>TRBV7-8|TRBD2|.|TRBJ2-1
CASLTIWTSGIYNEQFF
TGTGCCAGCCTAACCATCTGGACTAGCGGGATCTACAATGAGCAGTTCTTC
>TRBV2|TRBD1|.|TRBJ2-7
CASRDGTGLHYEQYF
TGTGCCAGCAGAGACGGGACAGGCCTCCACTACGAGCAGTACTTC
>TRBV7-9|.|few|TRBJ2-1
CASIDQGSYNEQFF
TGTGCCAGCATCGACCAGGGTTCCTACAATGAGCAGTTCTTC
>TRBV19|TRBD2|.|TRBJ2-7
CASSIATSGFDEQYF
TGTGCCAGTAGTATAGCGACTAGCGGCTTCGACGAGCAGTACTTC
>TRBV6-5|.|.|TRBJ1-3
CASSSGTLGSTIYF
TGTGCCAGCAGTTCCGGGACTTTGGGGAGCACCATATATTTT
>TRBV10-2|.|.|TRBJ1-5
CASSSGLHDQPQHF
TGCGCCAGCAGCTCCGGACTGCACGATCAGCCCCAGCATTTT
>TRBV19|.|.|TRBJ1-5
CASRDIQGNQPQHF
TGTGCCAGTAGGGATATCCAGGGGAATCAGCCCCAGCATTTT
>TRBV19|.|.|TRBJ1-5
CASSFAADSNQPQHF
TGTGCCAGTAGTTTCGCGGCAGATAGCAATCAGCCCCAGCATTTT
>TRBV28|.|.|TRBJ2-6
CASTALSSGANVLTF
TGTGCCAGCACCGCGCTAAGCTCTGGGGCCAACGTCCTGACTTTC
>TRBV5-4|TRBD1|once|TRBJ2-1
CASSSARQGAFIEQFF
TGTGCCAGCAGCTCAGCAAGACAGGGGGCTTTTATTGAGCAGTTCTTC
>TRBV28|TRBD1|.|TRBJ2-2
CASSLPQGVSGELFF
TGTGCCAGCAGTTTGCCACAGGGGGTCTCCGGGGAGCTGTTTTTT
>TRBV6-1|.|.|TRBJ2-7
CASSEFRAESSYEQYF
TGTGCCAGCAGTGAGTTTCGCGCGGAGAGCTCCTACGAGCAGTACTTC
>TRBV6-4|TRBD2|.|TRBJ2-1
CASRPIAGGSYNEQFF
TGTGCCAGCAGACCAATAGCGGGAGGGTCCTACAATGAGCAGTTCTTC
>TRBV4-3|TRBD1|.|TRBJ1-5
CASSQDRGQGAQPQHF
TGCGCCAGCAGCCAAGATCGGGGACAGGGGGCTCAGCCCCAGCATTTT
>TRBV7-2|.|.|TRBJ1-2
CASRPPPGHYGYTF
TGTGCCAGCAGACCACCCCCAGGGCACTATGGCTACACCTTC
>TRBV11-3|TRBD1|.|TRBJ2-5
CASSYRTGGETQYF
TGTGCCAGCAGCTATCGGACAGGGGGCGAGACCCAGTACTTC
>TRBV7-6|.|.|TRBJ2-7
CASSLGAGSYEQYF
TGTGCCAGCAGCTTAGGAGCGGGCTCCTACGAGCAGTACTTC
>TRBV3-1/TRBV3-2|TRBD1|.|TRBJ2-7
CASSQGGDRGRYEQYF
TGTGCCAGCAGCCAAGGGGGGGACAGGGGCCGCTACGAGCAGTACTTC
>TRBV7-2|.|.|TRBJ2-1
CASIGETSSYNEQFF
TGTGCCAGCATCGGGGAAACCAGCTCCTACAATGAGCAGTTCTTC